Presented here are 18 T cell receptor beta chains from one specimen sequenced in a study of T cell changes during pregnancy in multiple sclerosis. Assay: immunoSEQ multiplex PCR; the TCRdb copy retains only in-frame clones and omits some. Of around 58,000 clones in the sample, about 90% were seen once. This specimen consisted of CD4+ T cells from peripheral blood mononuclear cells, obtained after pregnancy. The receptor set was obtained from a female donor in good health, enrolled as a control in a pregnancy study.

This clone was detected once. V is TRBV5-4 and J is TRBJ1-1; D may be TRBD1 (6 bases). This CDR3 is built from 13 residues. Germline CDR1 is SGHNT and CDR2 is YYREEE (reference sequence). V gave up 2 bases and J gave up 5 bases, with 10 bases separating them. This CDR3 is CASSFRRGTEAFF. The CDR3 DNA reads as TGTGCCAGCAGCTTCCGCAGGGGAACTGAAGCTTTCTTT.

The chain is built from TRBV5-6 and TRBJ2-3; 7 bases match TRBD2. There are 15 residues in the CDR3. Germline CDR1 and CDR2: SGHDT and YYEEEE. After removal of 6 bases from V and 4 bases from J, the junction contained 11 bases not matched to a gene. CDR3 in amino acids: CASTFQPRGADTQYF. CDR3 nucleotide sequence: TGTGCCAGCACATTTCAGCCCCGGGGGGCAGATACGCAGTATTTT.

This clone has a handful of counts. The CDR3 loop is CASSEGVLGGYTF. The DNA of the CDR3 is TGTGCCAGCAGCGAGGGGGTCCTCGGGGGCTACACCTTC. V is TRBV9 and J is TRBJ1-2; possibly TRBD1 for D (6 bases). Germline loops: CDR1 SGDLS, CDR2 YYNGEE. Trimming removed 3 bases at V and 8 bases at J, with 14 bases between. This CDR3 region has 13 residues.

This clone was found once. The chain uses TRBV9 and TRBJ2-1; tentative D call: TRBD2 (7 bases). This CDR3 comprises 14 residues. Germline V gene lookup returns CDR1 SGDLS and CDR2 YYNGEE. V was clipped by 2 bases and J by 7 bases, with 13 bases between them. The CDR3 sequence: CASSVSGGRNEQFF. In DNA form, the CDR3 reads TGTGCCAGCAGCGTGTCGGGGGGCCGGAATGAGCAGTTCTTC.

This clone showed up just once. The chain employs TRBV6-5 and TRBJ2-3; D perhaps matches TRBD1 (5 bases). The length of the CDR3 is 14 residues. Per germline, CDR1 MNHEY and CDR2 SVGAGI. V was trimmed by 7 bases and J by 5 bases, leaving 16 bases between them. The CDR3 region is CASTTSFQGDTQYF. CDR3 nucleotides: TGTGCCAGCACAACAAGCTTTCAGGGAGATACGCAGTATTTT.

J is TRBJ1-2 and V is TRBV7-3; D uncertain. Germline-derived CDR1 and CDR2 are SGHTA and FQGTGA. Trimming took 0 bases from V and 3 from J, leaving 11 bases between them. The CDR3 runs 15 residues. The CDR3 spells CASSLTVAGDYGYTF. The DNA of the CDR3 is TGTGCCAGCAGCTTAACGGTCGCCGGGGACTATGGCTACACCTTC.

The gene calls are TRBV7-9 and TRBJ1-6, with D perhaps TRBD1 (6 bases). Trimming took off 5 bases at V and 6 bases at J, with 20 bases between the two ends. The CDR3 is made up of 17 amino acids. Germline V gene lookup returns CDR1 SEHNR and CDR2 FQNEAQ (reference sequence). The CDR3 bases are TGTGCCAGCAGCCTCCCAAGGGGGGGGCAAGGTAATTCACCCCTCCACTTT. Translation: CASSLPRGGQGNSPLHF.

This clone was found once. The J gene is TRBJ1-1, the V gene TRBV11-2; 7 bases match TRBD1. CDR1 is SGHAT, CDR2 FQNNGV, per germline. V was pared by 1 base and J by 4 bases, with 3 bases of the junction left unmatched. The CDR3 consists of 14 residues. The CDR3, as DNA: TGTGCCAGCAGCTTAGTTAGGGGGCTCACTGAAGCTTTCTTT. Its protein is CASSLVRGLTEAFF. Filled out from reference TRBV11-2 and TRBJ1-1, the complete variable domain reads EAGVAQSPRYKIIEKRQSVAFWCNPISGHATLYWYQQILGQGPKLLIQFQNNGVVDDSQLPKDRFSAERLKGVDSTLKIQPAKLEDSAVYLCASSLVRGLTEAFFGQGTRLTVV.

The CDR3 DNA reads as TGTGCCATCAGGGAAGGGGGCGGAGGCACCGGGGAGCTGTTTTTT. It encodes CAIREGGGGTGELFF. The chain employs TRBV10-3 and TRBJ2-2; 7 positions match TRBD1. Looked up from germline, CDR1 is ENHRY and CDR2 is SYGVKD. This CDR3 has 15 residues. V trimming: 6 bases; J trimming: 4 bases; junction bases outside the gene matches: 8.

The chain recombines TRBV10-3 with TRBJ1-5; the match to TRBD1 covers 7 bases. V gave up 2 bases and J gave up 6 bases; unmatched junction bases: 13. This CDR3 spans 17 amino acids. The germline V gene has CDR1 ENHRY and CDR2 SYGVKD. The CDR3 DNA is TGTGCCATCAGTGAGCGAGGGGGCGCCCAGGCCCTTCAGCCCCAGCATTTT. This sequence encodes CAISERGGAQALQPQHF.

The chain has TRBV29-1 and TRBJ2-3; D is possibly TRBD2 (6 bases). Trimming took off 7 bases at V and 0 bases at J, with 11 bases between the two ends. Germline V gene sequence: CDR1 SQVTM, CDR2 ANQGSEA. The CDR3 spans 13 residues. The CDR3 nucleotides are TGCAGCGGCCGGGACTCAAGCACAGATACGCAGTATTTT. It yields the protein CSGRDSSTDTQYF.

Many counts were recorded for this clone. The rearrangement joins TRBV4-2 to TRBJ2-3, with TRBD2 identical over 7 bases. The junction had 12 bases not matched to a gene; V was cut back by 0 bases and J by 6 bases. Germline-derived CDR1 and CDR2 are LGHNA and YNFKEQ. This CDR3 has 17 residues. In nucleotides, the CDR3 is TGTGCCAGCAGCCAAGATCAGTGGGACTACATCAGGGATACGCAGTATTTT. Translation gives CASSQDQWDYIRDTQYF.

The chain joins TRBV2 to TRBJ1-1; a weak D match, TRBD1 (6 bases). Per germline, CDR1 SNHLY and CDR2 FYNNEI. The CDR3 is 14 residues long. V was cut by 7 bases and J by 1 base, with 13 bases left in between. As DNA, the CDR3 is TGTGCCAGCAAGGGTCAAGGGGGGAACACTGAAGCTTTCTTT. It yields the protein CASKGQGGNTEAFF.

The table lists this clone with a count of one. The rearrangement links TRBV19 to TRBJ2-7; TRBD1 is a possible D gene (7 bases). This CDR3 contains 15 residues. V was clipped by 3 bases and J by 4 bases, with 16 bases between them. Germline V lookup: CDR1 LNHDA, CDR2 SQIVND (reference sequence). In nucleotides, the CDR3 is TGTGCCAGTAGTATCGCTACAGGGGCGGGATACGAGCAGTACTTC. It is translated as CASSIATGAGYEQYF.

The CDR3 region is CASTTTPGLGAGTDTQYF. DNA for the CDR3: TGTGCCAGCACCACCACCCCGGGTTTGGGGGCCGGCACAGATACGCAGTATTTT. The chain combines TRBV27 with TRBJ2-3, with a weak D call TRBD1 (6 bases). This CDR3 is 18 amino acids long. V was cut by 7 bases and J by 1 base, with 24 bases left in between. Germline assignment: CDR1 MNHEY and CDR2 SMNVEV (reference sequence).

The V gene is TRBV7-9, the J gene TRBJ1-1; maybe TRBD1 (6 bases). The CDR3 runs to 15 residues. V lost 5 bases, J lost 3 bases, and 16 bases lay in between. Germline V CDR1 and CDR2: SEHNR, FQNEAQ (reference sequence). The CDR3 here is CASSPRGARDTEAFF. In nucleotides, the CDR3 is TGTGCCAGCAGCCCCCGGGGGGCGAGGGACACTGAAGCTTTCTTT. Variable domain in full (rest from reference TRBV7-9 and TRBJ1-1): DTGVSQNPRHKITKRGQNVTFRCDPISEHNRLYWYRQTLGQGPEFLTYFQNEAQLEKSRLLSDRFSAERPKGSFSTLEIQRTEQGDSAMYLCASSPRGARDTEAFFGQGTRLTVV.

The V and J genes are TRBV4-2 and TRBJ1-1, with D hard to call. The V and J ends lost 0 bases and 3 bases respectively, with 8 bases between them. In germline, CDR1 is LGHNA, CDR2 YNFKEQ. CDR3 length: 14 residues. DNA of the CDR3: TGTGCCAGCAGCCAAGAGGAGGGAGACACTGAAGCTTTCTTT. This translates into CASSQEEGDTEAFF.

J is TRBJ2-1 and V is TRBV4-3; TRBD2 matches at 10 bases. Trimming removed 0 bases from V and 3 bases from J; junction bases left unmatched: 5. The germline CDR1 and CDR2 sequences are LGHNA and YSLEER. The CDR3 is 17 amino acids. Here the CDR3 DNA reads TGCGCCAGCAGCCAAGATACGGGGACTAGCGTCTACAATGAGCAGTTCTTC. It translates to CASSQDTGTSVYNEQFF.